The rows below give T cell receptor beta chains drawn from one sample of a study of blood T cell repertoires in COVID-19. TCRdb keeps only in-frame clones here, not all; method: immunoSEQ multiplex PCR. Of 90,000 or so clones listed, approximately 90% were seen once; the top ten hold about 17%. Sample: peripheral blood. The receptors come from a woman aged 55-69 years with COVID-19, enrolled during active disease. The CDR3 runs from the conserved cysteine through the conserved F or W. Rows may omit the clone size; those that give it use once, few, many or a size class.

clone_size j_call v_call cdr3_aa
once TRBJ2-7 TRBV9 CASSADSIQGASYEQYF
. TRBJ1-4 TRBV4-3 CASSQDRQGNEKLFF
once TRBJ2-1 TRBV9 CASSARTGSYNEQFF
. TRBJ2-1 TRBV9 CASSVGTSGGNEQFF
. TRBJ2-7 TRBV28 CASHPGGFYEQYF
. TRBJ2-7 TRBV5-5 CASSQSRTSGNYEQYF
. TRBJ1-2 TRBV6-5 CASSYAGARGYTF
. TRBJ2-1 TRBV19 CASRLAGGAIEQFF
. TRBJ1-2 TRBV3-1/TRBV3-2 CASSGQGATGYTF
. TRBJ1-5 TRBV4-1 CASSARDQTRHQPQHF
. TRBJ1-1 TRBV11-3 CASSLTVNTEAFF
. TRBJ1-1 TRBV5-1 CASSLDTGLNTEAFF
. TRBJ2-7 TRBV12-3/TRBV12-4 CASSSDRDEQYF
few TRBJ1-2 TRBV3-1/TRBV3-2 CASSQGLSFSRDRGRDYGYTF
. TRBJ2-2 TRBV7-8 CASSLISGELFF
. TRBJ2-1 TRBV4-1 CASSHGTYPYNEQFF
. TRBJ1-1 TRBV7-9 CASSFRYTEAFF
. TRBJ2-4 TRBV3-1/TRBV3-2 CASSQSIRGQEYF
. TRBJ1-1 TRBV18 CASSPGEGGEAFF
. TRBJ2-1 TRBV19 CASSIDLDFEGVTHNEQFF
. TRBJ1-3 TRBV18 CASSPPSGRAIYF
once TRBJ2-3 TRBV4-3 CASSQRILAGTDTQYF
. TRBJ1-1 TRBV9 CASSTQGAGGAFF
. TRBJ2-4 TRBV1 CTSSPTPHRFAYF
. TRBJ1-1 TRBV30 CAWSRQGGTEAFF
. TRBJ1-6 TRBV12-3/TRBV12-4 CASHRGESPLHF
. TRBJ1-2 TRBV11-2 CASSSYARDRGLSRGYTF
. TRBJ2-5 TRBV6-5 CASSYGPNRVETQYF
. TRBJ2-7 TRBV7-2 CASSLAFAGGRTEQYF
. TRBJ2-6 TRBV19 CASSIRGTGAGANVLTF
. TRBJ2-7 TRBV7-6 CASSFETGFSYEQYF
. TRBJ2-7 TRBV6-5 CASKRDRAYEQYF
. TRBJ1-2 TRBV7-9 CASSLEGNYGYTF
. TRBJ2-1 TRBV7-2 CASSTPTGGYNEQFF
. TRBJ2-5 TRBV19 CASSILLAGTETQYF
. TRBJ2-7 TRBV27 CASSTRQGVHYEQYF
. TRBJ1-5 TRBV19 CASSIAGQGNQPQHF
. TRBJ2-1 TRBV4-3 CASSQDWDNPPYNEQFF
. TRBJ1-1 TRBV19 CATRGGAGTEAFF
. TRBJ1-2 TRBV6-6 CASSYPQGGDYGYTF